These 25 T cell receptor beta chains were sequenced from one sample in a study of patients and donors after allogeneic stem cell transplantation. TCRdb redid the calling of the RT-PCR reads with MiXCR, one entry per CDR3 protein. The data contain more than 150,000 distinct CDR3 sequences, 40% to 45% of them singletons. Sequenced: blood, either unsorted or a sorted T cell fraction (not recorded which). These receptors were obtained from a human donor who was either an allogeneic HSCT recipient or a stem cell or donor lymphocyte infusion donor (not recorded which). It is not recorded whose cells these are; they may come from a transplant donor.

The chain employs TRBV6-4 and TRBJ2-1; 13 bases agree with TRBD2. Trimming at V came to 5 bases and at J to 8 bases, leaving 6 bases not matched to a gene. CDR1 and CDR2 (germline): MRHNA, SNTAGT. The CDR3 spans 15 residues. The CDR3 DNA reads TGTGCCAGCAGTCCCGGGACTAGCGGGATGTATGAGCAGTTCTTC. This codes for CASSPGTSGMYEQFF.

The chain is built from TRBV6-6 and TRBJ1-5, with D perhaps TRBD1 (5 bases). Germline assignment: CDR1 MNHNY and CDR2 SVGAGI (reference sequence). Trimming stripped 5 bases from V and 2 bases from J, with 13 bases between. This CDR3 region has 15 residues. Here the CDR3 DNA reads TGTGCCAGCAGTGCGGGGACTTTGGGCAATCAGCCCCAGCATTTT. Encoded protein: CASSAGTLGNQPQHF.

The chain joins TRBV5-1 to TRBJ2-1, with 14 positions matching TRBD2. This CDR3 region has 17 residues. Trimming cost V 3 bases and J 2 bases; bases outside gene matches: 4. Germline assignment: CDR1 SGHRS and CDR2 YFSETQ. Here the CDR3 DNA reads TGCGCCAGCAGCTACGGACTAGCGGGAGGCCCCTACAATGAGCAGTTCTTC. Translation: CASSYGLAGGPYNEQFF. The variable domain in full, with the rest retrieved from reference TRBV5-1 and TRBJ2-1, is KAGVTQTPRYLIKTRGQQVTLSCSPISGHRSVSWYQQTPGQGLQFLFEYFSETQRNKGNFPGRFSGRQFSNSRSEMNVSTLELGDSALYLCASSYGLAGGPYNEQFFGPGTRLTVL.

The gene calls are TRBV20-1 and TRBJ2-7, with 7 nucleotides matching TRBD2. V lost 1 base and J lost 3; bases outside the gene matches: 9. CDR1 is DFQATT, CDR2 SNEGSKA, per germline (reference sequence). There are 15 residues in the CDR3. The DNA for the CDR3 is TGCAGTGCTAGAGTAATGGCGGGAGTCAACTACGAGCAGTACTTC. Translated: CSARVMAGVNYEQYF.

Many counts were recorded for this clonotype. The chain joins TRBV5-1 to TRBJ1-1; possible D gene TRBD1, 5 bases. The germline V and J ends were trimmed by 2 bases and 1 base, with 9 bases remaining between them. Germline CDR1 and CDR2: SGHRS and YFSETQ. The CDR3 spans 14 residues. This CDR3 is CASSFWGPNTEAFF. CDR3 DNA sequence: TGCGCCAGCAGCTTCTGGGGCCCGAACACTGAAGCTTTCTTT.

This clonotype has a handful of counts. The chain carries TRBV6-5 and TRBJ1-2; possible D gene TRBD1, 6 bases. Germline V gene lookup returns CDR1 MNHEY and CDR2 SVGAGI. Trimming left V 6 bases short and J 5 bases short, with 13 bases between. The CDR3 totals 13 residues. The CDR3 loop is CASSPGQIYGYTF. The CDR3 DNA reads TGTGCCAGCAGCCCCGGACAGATTTATGGCTACACCTTC.

The chain uses TRBV5-1 and TRBJ2-2; D unclear. This CDR3 is 15 amino acids long. The germline V gene has CDR1 SGHRS and CDR2 YFSETQ. V lost 6 bases and J 4 bases, leaving 16 bases between the germline ends. The CDR3 coding sequence is TGCGCCAGCAACTCCGAAGGACGGATCACCGGGGAGCTGTTTTTT. Its protein product is CASNSEGRITGELFF.

This clonotype showed up just a few times. The chain is built from TRBV3-1 and TRBJ2-7; 12 bases fit TRBD2. Trimming took 3 bases from V and 1 from J; bases not matched to a gene: 4. The CDR3 consists of 16 residues. The germline V gene has CDR1 LGHDT and CDR2 YNNKEL (reference sequence). The CDR3 is CASSQGLAGPSYEQYF. The DNA for the CDR3 is TGTGCCAGCAGCCAGGGACTAGCGGGCCCATCCTACGAGCAGTACTTC.

The chain employs TRBV12-3 or TRBV12-4 and TRBJ1-4; 7 nucleotides agree with TRBD1. The V gene end was trimmed by 2 bases and the J gene end by 5 bases; junction bases not matched to a gene: 2. CDR3 length: 14 amino acids. CDR3 region: CASSLTDRNEKLFF. CDR3 DNA: TGTGCCAGCAGTTTAACGGACAGGAATGAAAAACTGTTTTTT.

The genes are TRBV20-1 and TRBJ2-3, with 9 bases that match TRBD2. Unmatched junction bases numbered 5, after V lost 1 base and J lost 3 bases. The CDR3 runs 15 residues. Germline V gene data show CDR1 as DFQATT and CDR2 as SNEGSKA (reference sequence). The CDR3 sequence is CSARATGLATDTQYF. The CDR3 DNA reads TGCAGTGCTAGAGCGACGGGACTAGCAACAGATACGCAGTATTTT.

This clonotype was found once. The J gene is TRBJ2-2, the V gene TRBV9; 7 nucleotides match TRBD2. This CDR3 has 18 amino acids. V lost 1 base, J lost 2 bases, and 11 bases stayed unmatched. CDR1 is SGDLS and CDR2 is YYNGEE in the germline V gene. The chain's CDR3 is CASSVYPHGRSNTGELFF. Written as DNA, the CDR3 is TGTGCCAGCAGCGTATATCCCCACGGGAGGAGTAACACCGGGGAGCTGTTTTTT.

The V gene is TRBV11-3, the J gene TRBJ1-1; D is possibly TRBD1 (5 bases). The V gene lost 5 bases and the J gene lost 3 bases, with 10 bases spanning the gap. This CDR3 has 13 residues. Germline CDR1 SGHNT, CDR2 YENEEA. The CDR3 region has the DNA TGTGCCAGCAGCCGTCCGGGGCACACTGAAGCTTTCTTT. This encodes CASSRPGHTEAFF.

There are many counts of this clonotype. The J gene is TRBJ1-1, the V gene TRBV9; possible D gene TRBD1, 6 bases. V was trimmed by 4 bases and J by 4 bases, leaving 14 bases between them. The CDR3 has 14 amino acids. The germline V gene has CDR1 SGDLS and CDR2 YYNGEE. The chain's CDR3 is CASSPRGGRTEAFF. CDR3 sequence (DNA): TGTGCCAGCAGCCCACGTGGGGGGCGCACTGAAGCTTTCTTT.

V is TRBV6-5 and J is TRBJ2-3, with D hard to call. The CDR3 contains 12 residues. Germline values: CDR1 MNHEY, CDR2 SVGAGI. Trimming removed 2 bases at V and 5 bases at J, with 5 bases between. CDR3 in amino acids: CASSYTGDTQYF. CDR3 coding DNA: TGTGCCAGCAGTTACACCGGAGATACGCAGTATTTT.

This clonotype has a handful of counts. This chain connects TRBV5-1 to TRBJ1-1; no definite D call. The CDR3 has 14 residues. Germline CDR1 and CDR2: SGHRS and YFSETQ. V lost 5 bases and J 1 base, leaving 12 bases between the germline ends. The CDR3 reads CASSGWGSNTEAFF. DNA of the CDR3: TGCGCCAGCAGTGGTTGGGGATCGAACACTGAAGCTTTCTTT. The whole variable domain, remainder taken from reference TRBV5-1 and TRBJ1-1, is KAGVTQTPRYLIKTRGQQVTLSCSPISGHRSVSWYQQTPGQGLQFLFEYFSETQRNKGNFPGRFSGRQFSNSRSEMNVSTLELGDSALYLCASSGWGSNTEAFFGQGTRLTVV.

The chain couples TRBV27 to TRBJ2-7; weak D call: TRBD1 (6 bases). Trimming cost V 3 bases and J 2 bases, with 11 bases left between them. The V gene's germline CDR1 is MNHEY and CDR2 SMNVEV (reference sequence). The CDR3 covers 14 residues. As DNA, the CDR3 is TGTGCCAGCAGTTTGACAGGAGCCCCCTACGAGCAGTACTTC. Translation gives CASSLTGAPYEQYF.

The rearrangement uses TRBV20-1 and TRBJ1-2, with D uncertain. The ends were cut back, 3 bases at V and 6 bases at J, with 20 bases in the middle. Germline CDR1 is DFQATT and CDR2 is SNEGSKA (reference sequence). CDR3 length: 15 amino acids. Here the CDR3 DNA reads TGCAGTGCTAGTAGTTTTCTGATGATGGGAGATGGCTACACCTTC. Residues: CSASSFLMMGDGYTF.

The V gene is TRBV3-1, the J gene TRBJ2-2; D unresolved. The CDR3 has 12 residues. Trimming shortened V by 0 bases and J by 8 bases, and 4 bases separated the two germline ends. The germline V gene encodes CDR1 LGHDT and CDR2 YNNKEL (reference sequence). The CDR3, as DNA: TGTGCCAGCAGCCAAGATTTAGGGGAGCTGTTTTTT. Its translation: CASSQDLGELFF.

The V gene is TRBV3-1, the J gene TRBJ1-1; a possible D gene is TRBD1 (6 bases). The CDR3 has 14 amino acids. Trimming removed 4 bases at V and 5 bases at J, with 14 bases between. Per the germline V gene, CDR1 is LGHDT and CDR2 is YNNKEL (reference sequence). The CDR3 bases are TGTGCCAGCAGCCGCGGGTGGGGACAAACTGAAGCTTTCTTT. Amino acids: CASSRGWGQTEAFF. Complete variable domain (other parts from reference TRBV3-1 and TRBJ1-1): DTAVSQTPKYLVTQMGNDKSIKCEQNLGHDTMYWYKQDSKKFLKIMFSYNNKELIINETVPNRFSPKSPDKAHLNLHINSLELGDSAVYFCASSRGWGQTEAFFGQGTRLTVV.

The rearrangement joins TRBV20-1 to TRBJ1-2; 10 bases are a match to TRBD1. The length of the CDR3 is 16 residues. Germline V gene data show CDR1 as DFQATT and CDR2 as SNEGSKA (reference sequence). Trimming cost V 6 bases and J 7 bases; bases outside gene matches: 17. The CDR3 protein is CSAIAPGDRGTRGYTF. CDR3 DNA: TGCAGTGCAATAGCTCCTGGGGACAGGGGAACACGTGGCTACACCTTC.

For the CDR3, the DNA is TGTGCCAGCAGCTTGGCGGGGTTGGTTTTCGAGCAGTACTTC. Amino acid sequence: CASSLAGLVFEQYF. This chain links TRBV5-5 with TRBJ2-7; TRBD2 is a possible D gene (5 bases). The CDR3 is made up of 14 amino acids. Trimming stripped 0 bases from V and 6 bases from J, with 13 bases between. The germline V gene has CDR1 SGHKS and CDR2 YYEKEE (reference sequence).

The CDR3 is CATSPGGGVEKNYGYTF. In DNA, the CDR3 is TGTGCCACCAGTCCTGGAGGGGGTGTAGAAAAAAACTATGGCTACACCTTC. This rearrangement joins TRBV15 to TRBJ1-2; possible D gene TRBD1, 6 bases. V was cut by 6 bases and J by 2 bases, with 22 bases left in between. Germline loops: CDR1 LNHNV, CDR2 YYDKDF (reference sequence). This CDR3 has 17 amino acids. Together with reference TRBV15 and TRBJ1-2, the CDR3 gives the full variable domain: DAMVIQNPRYQVTQFGKPVTLSCSQTLNHNVMYWYQQKSSQAPKLLFHYYDKDFNNEADTPDNFQSRRPNTSFCFLDIRSPGLGDTAMYLCATSPGGGVEKNYGYTFGSGTRLTVV.

The table lists this clonotype with a few counts. This chain joins TRBV29-1 and TRBJ1-5; a weak D match, TRBD1 (5 bases). The V gene lost 6 bases and the J gene lost 0 bases, with 9 bases spanning the gap. This CDR3 has 13 residues. CDR1 SQVTM and CDR2 ANQGSEA come from the germline V gene. In DNA, the CDR3 is TGCAGCGTGGTGACAGATAGCAATCAGCCCCAGCATTTT. Its protein product is CSVVTDSNQPQHF.

This clonotype was observed a few times. The chain recombines TRBV12-3 or TRBV12-4 with TRBJ2-7, with D perhaps matching TRBD2 (5 bases). Trimming stripped 5 bases from V and 3 bases from J, with 17 bases between. This CDR3 spans 15 amino acids. CDR3 nucleotide sequence: TGTGCCAGCAGTGACGAGGGTAGATCAAACTACGAGCAGTACTTC. Translation: CASSDEGRSNYEQYF.

This chain joins TRBV5-1 and TRBJ2-7; D unclear. Germline lookup yields CDR1 SGHRS and CDR2 YFSETQ. CDR3 length: 13 amino acids. V lost 2 bases to trimming and J lost 0 bases, with 6 bases between them. The CDR3 coding sequence is TGCGCCAGCAGCTTCCAAAGCTCCTACGAGCAGTACTTC. Amino acids: CASSFQSSYEQYF.